A selection of T cell receptor beta chains follows, all from one sample in a study of blood T cell repertoires in COVID-19. Clones were read by immunoSEQ multiplex PCR, and TCRdb kept only the in-frame ones, dropping some. This table holds approximately 71,000 clones, 86% found once. The source material was peripheral blood. The receptor source for this set is a man aged 50 to 60 with acute or convalescent COVID-19. The CDR3 runs from the conserved cysteine through the conserved F or W. A D gene is named only where the DNA matches it firmly. For some rows the clone size is stated as once, few or many, or as a class when expanded; others skip it.

length	V	D	size	J	CDR3	DNA
15	TRBV19	TRBD1	-	TRBJ2-7	CASSITGGQRYEQYF	TGTGCCAGTAGTATTACAGGGGGGCAGAGATACGAGCAGTACTTC
11	TRBV7-9	-	-	TRBJ1-2	CASSSQRGYTF	TGTGCCAGCAGCTCTCAACGGGGCTACACCTTC
15	TRBV7-6	TRBD1	once	TRBJ1-4	CASSQLDRGNEKLFF	TGTGCCAGCAGCCAACTCGACAGGGGAAATGAAAAACTGTTTTTT
17	TRBV7-3	-	-	TRBJ1-1	CASSLEGVGNMNTEAFF	TGTGCCAGCAGCTTAGAGGGAGTCGGAAACATGAACACTGAAGCTTTCTTT
13	TRBV30	TRBD1	once	TRBJ1-2	CAWSVTGVEGYTF	TGTGCCTGGAGTGTGACAGGGGTGGAAGGCTACACCTTC
17	TRBV28	TRBD1	-	TRBJ1-2	CASNLQPGTGGAQGYTF	TGTGCCAGCAACCTCCAACCCGGGACAGGGGGCGCTCAAGGCTACACCTTC
17	TRBV20-1	TRBD1	-	TRBJ2-3	CSASYGTGVPRTDTQYF	TGCAGTGCTAGTTACGGGACAGGGGTTCCCCGCACAGATACGCAGTATTTT
13	TRBV25-1	-	-	TRBJ1-1	CASKFRGSVEAFF	TGTGCCAGCAAGTTCCGGGGTAGCGTGGAAGCTTTCTTT
13	TRBV29-1	-	few	TRBJ1-5	CSVSEGLNQPQHF	TGCAGCGTTAGTGAGGGACTCAATCAGCCCCAGCATTTT
13	TRBV9	-	-	TRBJ1-1	CASSVDQYTEAFF	TGTGCCAGCAGCGTAGACCAGTACACTGAAGCTTTCTTT
15	TRBV7-8	-	few	TRBJ2-1	CASSLVAGPYNEQFF	TGTGCCAGCAGCTTAGTTGCAGGCCCCTACAATGAGCAGTTCTTC
13	TRBV6-5	-	-	TRBJ2-1	CASSYSGNNEQFF	TGTGCCAGCAGTTACTCCGGGAACAATGAGCAGTTCTTC
15	TRBV15	-	-	TRBJ1-4	CATSRSAGNREKLFF	TGTGCCACCAGCAGAAGTGCAGGGAATCGAGAAAAACTGTTTTTT
14	TRBV27	-	-	TRBJ1-1	CASSLFTGNTEAFF	TGTGCCAGCAGTTTATTTACAGGGAACACTGAAGCTTTCTTT
16	TRBV6-5	-	-	TRBJ1-2	CASSYDRAYVRYGYTF	TGTGCCAGCAGTTACGACAGAGCGTACGTTCGATATGGCTACACCTTC
15	TRBV12-5	TRBD2	-	TRBJ2-1	CASWSGLAGGSEQFF	TGTGCTAGTTGGTCGGGGTTAGCGGGAGGTAGTGAGCAGTTCTTC
13	TRBV5-5	TRBD1	-	TRBJ1-4	CASSGTDNEKLFF	TGTGCCAGCAGCGGGACAGATAATGAAAAACTGTTTTTT
20	TRBV10-3	-	-	TRBJ2-1	CAISESTRSLTLNTYNEQFF	TGTGCCATCAGTGAGTCGACCCGATCCTTGACACTGAATACGTACAATGAGCAGTTCTTC
15	TRBV11-2	-	-	TRBJ2-1	CASSPLVLQSNEQFF	TGTGCCAGCAGCCCGCTAGTTCTCCAAAGCAATGAGCAGTTCTTC
13	TRBV27	TRBD1	-	TRBJ1-1	CATQDRENTEAFF	TGTGCCACCCAAGACAGGGAGAACACTGAAGCTTTCTTT
15	TRBV5-1	TRBD1	-	TRBJ2-7	CASRNPDRDRGEQYF	TGCGCCAGCAGGAACCCTGACAGGGACAGGGGCGAGCAGTACTTC
15	TRBV6-5	TRBD1	-	TRBJ2-3	CASSYIGTATDTQYF	TGTGCCAGCAGTTATATAGGGACAGCCACAGATACGCAGTATTTT
13	TRBV3-1/TRBV3-2	-	-	TRBJ1-2	CASSHLIEGGYTF	TGTGCCAGCAGCCATCTCATTGAGGGCGGCTACACCTTC
13	TRBV28	TRBD1	-	TRBJ1-6	CASSRDSNSPLHF	TGTGCCAGCAGTCGGGACAGTAATTCACCCCTCCACTTT
14	TRBV30	-	-	TRBJ2-7	CAWREGGPIYEQYF	TGTGCCTGGCGTGAAGGGGGTCCCATCTACGAGCAGTACTTC
15	TRBV18	TRBD2	-	TRBJ2-1	CASSPGLAGGNEQFF	TGTGCCAGCTCACCAGGACTAGCGGGAGGAAATGAGCAGTTCTTC
15	TRBV7-9	TRBD1	few	TRBJ1-2	CASSPQGQAIYGYTF	TGTGCCAGCAGCCCCCAGGGACAGGCGATCTATGGCTACACCTTC